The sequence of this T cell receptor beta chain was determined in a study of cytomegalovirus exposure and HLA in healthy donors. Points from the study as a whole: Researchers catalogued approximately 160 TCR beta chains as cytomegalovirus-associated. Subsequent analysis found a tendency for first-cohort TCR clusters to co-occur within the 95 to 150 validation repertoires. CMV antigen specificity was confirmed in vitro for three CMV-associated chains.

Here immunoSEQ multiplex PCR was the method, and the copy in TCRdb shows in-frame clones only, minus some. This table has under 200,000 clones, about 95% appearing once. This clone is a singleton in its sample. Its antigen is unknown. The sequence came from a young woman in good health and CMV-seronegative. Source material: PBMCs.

CDR3 bases: TGTGCCAGCAGCTTGGTCGGGCAGGGTTACGAGCAGTACTTC. Translated: CASSLVGQGYEQYF. The V and J genes are TRBV5-5 and TRBJ2-7; D is perhaps TRBD1 (5 bases). With 0 bases removed from V and 4 bases from J, the gap between germline ends came to 11 bases. The CDR3 has 14 amino acids. Germline CDR1 and CDR2: SGHKS and YYEKEE (reference sequence).